The 27 T cell receptor beta chains below all came from one sample that was sequenced in a study of T-cell reconstitution after alpha-beta-depleted transplantation in children. A library of TCRbeta sequences, prepared with unique molecular identifiers, was generated. One entry per CDR3 protein, called by TCRdb with MiXCR from the PCR reads. The data hold roughly 670,000 distinct CDR3 sequences, with approximately 14% observed a single time. The sample consisted of PBMCs, taken before TCRalphabeta/CD19-depleted stem cell transplant. Receptors originate from a girl aged 2 to 9 with congenital amegakaryocytic thrombocytopenia, due to receive a stem cell transplant.

In this sample, this clonotype turned up many times. This chain links TRBV7-7 with TRBJ2-1; the D gene could be TRBD1 or TRBD2 (5 bases each). Trimming removed 8 bases at V and 10 bases at J, with 15 bases between. The CDR3 totals 12 residues. Germline V CDR1 and CDR2: SSHAT, FNYEAQ (reference sequence). CDR3 nucleotide sequence: TGTGCCAGCGGGGACCCCTCGACAGAGCAGTTCTTC. Protein: CASGDPSTEQFF.

The J gene is TRBJ2-7, the V gene TRBV20-1; 9 bases line up with TRBD2. Trimming at V came to 6 bases and at J to 5 bases, leaving 17 bases not matched to a gene. The CDR3 extends over 16 amino acids. CDR1 DFQATT and CDR2 SNEGSKA come from the germline V gene (reference sequence). Here the CDR3 reads CSAPGFASGIQDEQYF. In DNA form, the CDR3 reads TGCAGTGCCCCCGGGTTTGCTAGCGGGATTCAGGACGAGCAGTACTTC.

For this clonotype: This could be a read error, since a much larger clone is one nucleotide away. This rearrangement joins TRBV5-6 to TRBJ2-7, with D perhaps matching TRBD1 (5 bases). Germline V lookup: CDR1 SGHDT, CDR2 YYEEEE. This CDR3 has 13 amino acids. CDR3 sequence (DNA): TGTGCCTGCAGCTTCGACAGTACCTACGAGCAGTACTTC. It is translated as CACSFDSTYEQYF.

The chain couples TRBV7-2 to TRBJ2-2; a possible D gene is TRBD2 (5 bases). V was trimmed by 2 bases and J by 7 bases, leaving 17 bases between them. Germline CDR1 reads SGHTA; CDR2 reads FQGNSA. The CDR3 contains 16 residues. CDR3 region: CASSLQWTSRIGELFF. For the CDR3, the DNA is TGTGCCAGCAGCTTACAGTGGACTTCCAGGATCGGGGAGCTGTTTTTT.

This clonotype has only a few counts. The J gene is TRBJ2-2, the V gene TRBV20-1; 7 bases agree with TRBD2. This CDR3 contains 16 residues. The V segment lost 0 bases and the J segment 2 bases; nucleotides outside the gene matches: 6. In germline, CDR1 is DFQATT, CDR2 SNEGSKA (reference sequence). Here the CDR3 DNA reads TGCAGTGCTAGAGATTACCTAGCGGATAACACCGGGGAGCTGTTTTTT. Its protein is CSARDYLADNTGELFF.

This clonotype was counted only a few times. The V and J genes are TRBV20-1 and TRBJ2-7, with 12 positions matching TRBD2. The CDR3 has 15 residues. Trimming cost V 3 bases and J 1 base; bases outside gene matches: 4. The V gene's germline CDR1 is DFQATT and CDR2 SNEGSKA (reference sequence). CDR3 coding DNA: TGCAGTGCTAGTAATGGACTAGCGGGGTCCTACGAGCAGTACTTC. This gives the protein CSASNGLAGSYEQYF.

In this sample, this clonotype turned up a few times. The chain employs TRBV5-1 and TRBJ2-1; a weak D match, TRBD2 (5 bases). V was trimmed by 4 bases and J by 8 bases, leaving 13 bases between them. From germline, CDR1 is SGHRS and CDR2 YFSETQ. The CDR3 has 13 residues. In DNA form, the CDR3 reads TGCGCCAGCAGCCCACCCCCAGCGGATGAGCAGTTCTTC. Translated: CASSPPPADEQFF. The full variable domain, completed using reference TRBV5-1 and TRBJ2-1, is KAGVTQTPRYLIKTRGQQVTLSCSPISGHRSVSWYQQTPGQGLQFLFEYFSETQRNKGNFPGRFSGRQFSNSRSEMNVSTLELGDSALYLCASSPPPADEQFFGPGTRLTVL.

The genes are TRBV4-2 and TRBJ2-7; D perhaps matches TRBD2 (6 bases). The germline CDR1 and CDR2 sequences are LGHNA and YNFKEQ. V lost 4 bases and J lost 6, with 13 bases in between. The CDR3 is made up of 13 amino acids. The CDR3 nucleotides read TGTGCCAGCAGCCCGGGGGTCCTCTGCGAGCAGTACTTC. Its translation: CASSPGVLCEQYF.

This clonotype showed up just a few times. The chain carries TRBV20-1 and TRBJ1-3; D uncertain. The CDR3 totals 15 residues. The germline V gene has CDR1 DFQATT and CDR2 SNEGSKA (reference sequence). Trimming removed 3 bases at V and 0 bases at J, with 12 bases between. CDR3 protein: CSARESTNSGNTIYF. In nucleotides, the CDR3 is TGCAGTGCTAGGGAGTCGACTAACTCTGGAAACACCATATATTTT.

The CDR3 DNA reads as TGTGCCAGCAGCCAAGATCGAAAGGGAGTCAGCAATCAGCCCCAGCATTTT. Its translation is CASSQDRKGVSNQPQHF. The V and J genes are TRBV14 and TRBJ1-5; D gene unclear. Trimming pared 0 bases from V and 1 base from J, leaving 13 bases between. The germline V gene encodes CDR1 SGHDN and CDR2 FVKESK. The CDR3 covers 17 residues.

This chain connects TRBV27 to TRBJ2-2; either TRBD1 or TRBD2 may supply D (5 bases each). This CDR3 contains 14 residues. V shed 3 bases and J shed 4 bases, with 9 bases lying between them. The V gene's germline CDR1 is MNHEY and CDR2 SMNVEV (reference sequence). CDR3 protein: CASSFGGTTGELFF. As DNA, the CDR3 is TGTGCCAGCAGTTTTGGGGGTACCACCGGGGAGCTGTTTTTT.

This clonotype has just a few counts. The chain couples TRBV7-2 to TRBJ2-6; D gene ambiguous. Trimming took 5 bases from V and 2 from J, leaving 13 bases between them. The V gene's germline CDR1 is SGHTA and CDR2 FQGNSA. CDR3 length equals 16 residues. CDR3 nucleotides: TGTGCCAGCAGCCCCCGGTTGGGTCCTGGGGCCAACGTCCTGACTTTC. Its translation: CASSPRLGPGANVLTF.

This clonotype was recorded many times. The chain carries TRBV20-1 and TRBJ2-2; 9 bases map to TRBD2. Trimming took 7 bases from V and 0 from J; bases not matched to a gene: 6. The germline V gene encodes CDR1 DFQATT and CDR2 SNEGSKA (reference sequence). CDR3 length: 15 amino acids. CDR3 amino acids: CSVGLAGSNTGELFF. The CDR3, as DNA: TGCAGTGTGGGTCTAGCGGGATCGAACACCGGGGAGCTGTTTTTT.

The V and J genes are TRBV7-6 and TRBJ1-2; the D is unclear. V shed 4 bases and J shed 3 bases, with 9 bases lying between them. Germline V gene lookup returns CDR1 SGHVS and CDR2 FNYEAQ. The CDR3 is 13 amino acids. The CDR3 is CASSSTPYYGYTF. CDR3 in DNA: TGTGCCAGCAGCTCTACACCCTACTATGGCTACACCTTC.

The V and J genes are TRBV5-1 and TRBJ2-7; a weak D match, TRBD1 (6 bases). V lost 4 bases to trimming and J lost 0 bases, with 11 bases between them. This CDR3 has 14 amino acids. CDR1 SGHRS and CDR2 YFSETQ come from the germline V gene. Here the CDR3 reads CASSIGQRSYEQYF. As DNA, the CDR3 is TGCGCCAGCAGCATCGGACAGCGCTCCTACGAGCAGTACTTC.

This sequence joins TRBV10-3 and TRBJ1-6, with D tentatively TRBD1 (5 bases). The CDR3 sequence is 13 residues long. Trimming took off 7 bases at V and 9 bases at J, with 13 bases between the two ends. CDR1 and CDR2 (germline): ENHRY, SYGVKD. CDR3 DNA: TGTGCCATCACTCAGGGATCGGGTTCACCCCTCCACTTT. This encodes CAITQGSGSPLHF.

The chain is built from TRBV28 and TRBJ2-2, with a possible D match to TRBD1 (6 bases). The CDR3 length is 15 residues. Germline V gene sequence: CDR1 MDHEN, CDR2 SYDVKM. Trimming pared 6 bases from V and 1 base from J, leaving 12 bases between. The CDR3, as DNA: TGTGCCAGCAGGACAGGCGGAGAGAACACCGGGGAGCTGTTTTTT. The encoded protein is CASRTGGENTGELFF.

In this sample, this clonotype turned up a few times. Written as DNA, the CDR3 is TGTGCCAGCAGCTTAGGGAGGACAAATGGCTACACCTTC. Encoded protein: CASSLGRTNGYTF. The chain has TRBV7-2 and TRBJ1-2, with D possibly TRBD1 on 5 matching bases. Trimming stripped 1 base from V and 6 bases from J, with 9 bases between. This CDR3 region has 13 residues. Germline V gene sequence: CDR1 SGHTA, CDR2 FQGNSA.

In its sample, this clonotype was seen many times. V usage is TRBV11-2 and J usage is TRBJ2-1, with 8 nucleotides matching TRBD2. Germline V gene data show CDR1 as SGHAT and CDR2 as FQNNGV. The CDR3 is 15 residues long. After removal of 5 bases from V and 2 bases from J, the junction contained 5 bases not matched to a gene. The CDR3 protein is CASSLSGRPYNEQFF. CDR3 bases: TGTGCCAGCAGCCTAAGCGGGAGACCCTACAATGAGCAGTTCTTC.

This clonotype was counted many times. The chain couples TRBV7-2 to TRBJ2-3; no firm D call. The germline gives CDR1 SGHTA, CDR2 FQGNSA. Trimming removed 5 bases at V and 2 bases at J, with 11 bases between. The CDR3 covers 14 residues. The CDR3 DNA reads TGTGCCAGCAGCCCAGGAGCGAACACAGATACGCAGTATTTT. It is translated as CASSPGANTDTQYF.

This clonotype showed up many times. The chain links TRBV20-1 to TRBJ2-3, with 12 nucleotides matching TRBD2. V was pared by 0 bases and J by 9 bases, with 7 bases of the junction left unmatched. This CDR3 comprises 15 residues. CDR1 and CDR2 from the germline V gene are DFQATT and SNEGSKA (reference sequence). CDR3 in amino acids: CSAREGETSGRTQYF. The CDR3 nucleotides read TGCAGTGCTAGAGAGGGGGAGACTAGCGGGAGAACGCAGTATTTT.

This clonotype was seen at least ten times. The gene calls are TRBV5-1 and TRBJ2-4; TRBD2 is a possible D gene (6 bases). The V gene's germline CDR1 is SGHRS and CDR2 YFSETQ. The CDR3 covers 18 residues. Deletions cut 0 bases from V and 0 bases from J, with 16 bases between. Here the CDR3 DNA reads TGCGCCAGCAGCTTGGTTGATAGCGGAGAGGTAGCCAAAAACATTCAGTACTTC. This translates into CASSLVDSGEVAKNIQYF.

The genes are TRBV7-9 and TRBJ1-5, with D perhaps TRBD1 (5 bases). In germline, CDR1 is SEHNR, CDR2 FQNEAQ (reference sequence). CDR3 size: 16 residues. The V end lost 4 bases, the J end lost 5 bases, and 18 bases lay between the germline ends. The CDR3 nucleotides read TGTGCCAGCAGCTCGGGGGTTGGGGACCTATATCAGCCCCAGCATTTT. Protein: CASSSGVGDLYQPQHF.

This rearrangement joins TRBV10-3 to TRBJ2-2; D remains unclear. V lost 3 bases and J 1 base, leaving 9 bases between the germline ends. The length of the CDR3 is 15 residues. CDR1 is ENHRY and CDR2 is SYGVKD in the germline V gene. The CDR3, as DNA: TGTGCCATCAGTGAACCGAGAGAGAACACCGGGGAGCTGTTTTTT. It specifies CAISEPRENTGELFF.

Ten or more counts support this clonotype. The chain has TRBV7-2 and TRBJ2-3; TRBD2 agrees at 8 bases. The CDR3 length is 14 residues. After removal of 5 bases from V and 3 bases from J, the junction contained 4 bases not matched to a gene. Germline values: CDR1 SGHTA, CDR2 FQGNSA. The chain's CDR3 is CASSPTSGTDTQYF. The CDR3 DNA reads TGTGCCAGCAGCCCCACTAGCGGAACAGATACGCAGTATTTT.

This clonotype has at least ten counts. The chain is built from TRBV25-1 and TRBJ2-3; D is unresolved. Germline lookup yields CDR1 MGHDK and CDR2 SYGVNS. The CDR3 totals 13 residues. V shed 3 bases and J shed 3 bases, with 7 bases lying between them. CDR3 sequence: CASSDGYTDTQYF. The CDR3 DNA sequence: TGTGCCAGCAGTGACGGTTATACAGATACGCAGTATTTT.

Concerning this clonotype: One base away lies a much larger clone, so this may be a sequencing read error. V usage is TRBV5-1 and J usage is TRBJ2-3; a possible D gene is TRBD1 (6 bases). Germline loops: CDR1 SGHRS, CDR2 YFSETQ. CDR3 length equals 11 residues. Trimming stripped 0 bases from V and 14 bases from J, with 10 bases between. The CDR3 protein is CASSLGTAAYF. The DNA of the CDR3 is TGCGCCAGCAGCTTGGGGACAGCGGCGTATTTT. The full variable domain, rest sourced from reference TRBV5-1 and TRBJ2-3, is KAGVTQTPRYLIKTRGQQVTLSCSPISGHRSVSWYQQTPGQGLQFLFEYFSETQRNKGNFPGRFSGRQFSNSRSEMNVSTLELGDSALYLCASSLGTAAYFGPGTRLTVL.